The clone carrying this TCR beta chain showed up just a few times. Antigen unknown. Profiling relied on immunoSEQ multiplex PCR, and the TCRdb table lists in-frame clones only, not all of them. The repertoire holds about 1 million clones, more than 60% seen once, with roughly 1.5% in the top ten. This specimen comes from a study of shared clonotypes between healthy human individuals. Study overall: Each donor's CD4 naive and CD4 memory cells filled three plates apiece, CD8 naive two, and CD8 memory one.

Trimming took 4 bases from V and 2 from J; bases not matched to a gene: 5. The CDR3 totals 14 residues. The germline V gene has CDR1 SGHNT and CDR2 YYREEE (reference sequence). General study findings and limits: Blood was the only sampled material, and tissue repertoires likely differ.

Every contributor of samples was a Caucasian grown-up residing in Nashville, Tennessee. Both subsets, CD45RA+ naive and CD45RA-negative memory, were split from the CD4+ cells. Sequenced sample: memory CD4+ T cells sorted from blood. Regarding subset: CD45RA-negative fraction. This TCR came from a man between 18 and 35 years old in good health. This chain links TRBV5-4 with TRBJ2-7; 8 bases are a match to TRBD2. The CDR3 spells CASSPTSDAYEQYF. The CDR3 DNA reads TGTGCCAGCAGCCCGACTAGCGATGCCTACGAGCAGTACTTC.